Shown below are 32 T cell receptor beta chains from a single sample sequenced in a study of PD-1 blockade in classical Hodgkin lymphoma (dated by TCRdb to 2018 to 2020). The time point label for this specimen denotes: newly diagnosed, previously untreated cHL patient sample. CD4+ T cells were purified from thawed PBMCs by magnetic negative selection with a Miltenyi CD4+ T cell isolation kit. The method was the immunoSEQ multiplex PCR assay. TCRdb provides this immuneACCESS table in a form limited to in-frame rearrangements. Some clones are lacking; in checked studies, under half of them reflect an unresolved V gene, and why the rest are absent is not known. A total of around 29,000 clones appear in this sample, approximately 88% of them only once. Of the sample, more than 0.35% is held by the ten largest clones. The specimen sequenced was CD4+ T cells from blood. Every receptor here comes from a human donor with classical Hodgkin lymphoma.

The gene calls are TRBV7-2 and TRBJ2-3; D unclear. The CDR3 spans 12 residues. Germline assignment: CDR1 SGHTA and CDR2 FQGNSA. The V and J ends lost 8 bases and 2 bases respectively, with 8 bases between them. The CDR3 DNA follows: TGTGCCAGCTCCCGATACACAGATACGCAGTATTTT. As protein: CASSRYTDTQYF.

In DNA form, the CDR3 reads TGTGCCAGCAGCTTAGGAACAGGACAGAATGAAAAACTGTTTTTT. This translates into CASSLGTGQNEKLFF. V is TRBV11-2 and J is TRBJ1-4; a weak D match, TRBD1 (6 bases). Trimming removed 1 base from V and 5 bases from J, with 11 bases in between. In germline, CDR1 is SGHAT, CDR2 FQNNGV. This CDR3 comprises 15 residues.

This chain uses TRBV6-1 with TRBJ2-4; TRBD2 is a possible D gene (6 bases). V dropped 4 bases and J dropped 4 bases, with 14 bases sitting between them. The CDR3 extends over 15 amino acids. CDR1 MNHNS and CDR2 SASEGT come from the germline V gene. In DNA form, the CDR3 reads TGTGCCAGCAGTGGTTACCAGGCGGGGAAAAACATTCAGTACTTC. It specifies CASSGYQAGKNIQYF.

Note on this clone: Other DNA sequences in the sample encode the same CDR3. The gene calls are TRBV5-1 and TRBJ2-1, with 8 bases that match TRBD1. The germline V gene has CDR1 SGHRS and CDR2 YFSETQ. CDR3 size: 15 residues. The trim removed 4 bases at V and 0 bases at J, leaving 3 bases unmatched. The CDR3 sequence is CASSPGQGSYNEQFF. CDR3 DNA: TGCGCCAGCAGCCCCGGACAGGGCTCCTACAATGAGCAGTTCTTC. Full variable domain (missing parts from reference TRBV5-1 and TRBJ2-1): KAGVTQTPRYLIKTRGQQVTLSCSPISGHRSVSWYQQTPGQGLQFLFEYFSETQRNKGNFPGRFSGRQFSNSRSEMNVSTLELGDSALYLCASSPGQGSYNEQFFGPGTRLTVL.

The chain recombines TRBV7-7 with TRBJ2-5, with TRBD1 identical over 8 bases. The CDR3 has 15 residues. Looked up from germline, CDR1 is SSHAT and CDR2 is FNYEAQ (reference sequence). V lost 2 bases to trimming and J lost 5 bases; unmatched junction nucleotides: 7. In DNA, the CDR3 is TGTGCCAGCAGCTTATCAGGGGGCATGGGGGAGACCCAGTACTTC. Amino acid sequence: CASSLSGGMGETQYF.

This sequence joins TRBV5-1 and TRBJ1-5; D not resolved. The CDR3 covers 14 residues. The V end was cut by 1 base, the J end by 3 bases, with 8 bases between. Germline values: CDR1 SGHRS, CDR2 YFSETQ. CDR3 coding DNA: TGCGCCAGCAGCTTGATGGGAAACAATCAGCCCCAGCATTTT. Translation: CASSLMGNNQPQHF. Drawing the rest from reference TRBV5-1 and TRBJ1-5, the complete variable domain is KAGVTQTPRYLIKTRGQQVTLSCSPISGHRSVSWYQQTPGQGLQFLFEYFSETQRNKGNFPGRFSGRQFSNSRSEMNVSTLELGDSALYLCASSLMGNNQPQHFGDGTRLSIL.

This chain joins TRBV28 and TRBJ2-7, with 8 bases lining up with TRBD2. V lost 5 bases, J lost 4 bases, and 4 bases stayed unmatched. The CDR3 totals 13 residues. Looked up from germline, CDR1 is MDHEN and CDR2 is SYDVKM. The DNA for the CDR3 is TGTGCCAGCAGTCCGGGGGGGCGATACGAGCAGTACTTC. It translates to CASSPGGRYEQYF.

The CDR3 DNA reads as TGTGCCAGCAGTGAATTTGGCGCGACAGGGGTCCACGAGCAGTACTTC. This sequence encodes CASSEFGATGVHEQYF. The chain links TRBV25-1 to TRBJ2-7, with 8 positions matching TRBD1. The CDR3 runs 16 residues. With V trimmed by 1 base and J by 5 bases, 10 bases remained unmatched. Germline V gene data show CDR1 as MGHDK and CDR2 as SYGVNS.

The genes are TRBV19 and TRBJ2-7, with D perhaps TRBD1 or TRBD2 (5 bases each). The germline V gene encodes CDR1 LNHDA and CDR2 SQIVND (reference sequence). Trimming cost V 5 bases and J 3 bases, with 14 bases left between them. The CDR3 has 14 amino acids. This CDR3 reads CASSARDGVYEQYF. The CDR3, as DNA: TGTGCCAGTAGTGCCCGGGACGGAGTCTACGAGCAGTACTTC.

The V gene is TRBV12-5, the J gene TRBJ2-2, with D unclear. V lost 0 bases and J lost 7, with 3 bases in between. The CDR3 length is 12 residues. Germline V gives CDR1 LGHNT, CDR2 FRNRAP. CDR3 in amino acids: CASGLVDGELFF. The DNA for the CDR3 is TGTGCTAGTGGTTTGGTGGACGGGGAGCTGTTTTTT.

This sequence joins TRBV18 and TRBJ2-5, with D unresolved. CDR1 KGHSH and CDR2 LQKENI come from the germline V gene. The CDR3 is 15 residues long. The V end was cut by 0 bases, the J end by 4 bases, with 12 bases between. The CDR3 DNA sequence: TGTGCCAGCTCACCACCGAGTGGGTATAGAGAGACCCAGTACTTC. This encodes CASSPPSGYRETQYF.

V is TRBV21-1 and J is TRBJ2-7; TRBD2 is the table's D call, not checked against the DNA. TRBV21-1 is labeled a pseudogene. This CDR3 spans 16 amino acids. CDR3 loop: CASSKEVAGNSYEQYF. The CDR3 coding sequence is TGTGCCAGCAGCAAAGAGGTAGCGGGGAACTCCTACGAGCAGTACTTC.

The J gene is TRBJ2-5, the V gene TRBV7-2; possible D gene TRBD2, 7 bases. CDR3 length: 16 amino acids. The germline CDR1 and CDR2 sequences are SGHTA and FQGNSA. V lost 1 base and J lost 7, with 19 bases in between. CDR3 residues: CASSLGGGVGALTQYF. In DNA form, the CDR3 reads TGTGCCAGCAGCTTAGGAGGGGGGGTCGGGGCGTTGACCCAGTACTTC. Looking up the rest from reference TRBV7-2 and TRBJ2-5 gives the full variable domain: GAGVSQSPSNKVTEKGKDVELRCDPISGHTALYWYRQSLGQGLEFLIYFQGNSAPDKSGLPSDRFSAERTGGSVSTLTIQRTQQEDSAVYLCASSLGGGVGALTQYFGPGTRLLVL.

V gene TRBV5-6 combines with J gene TRBJ1-1; D uncertain. The CDR3 loop spans 15 amino acids. Germline lookup yields CDR1 SGHDT and CDR2 YYEEEE. Trimming left V 4 bases short and J 4 bases short, with 17 bases between. The chain's CDR3 is CASSPKVHRGTEAFF. As DNA, the CDR3 is TGTGCCAGCAGCCCGAAAGTTCATCGCGGCACTGAAGCTTTCTTT.

V usage is TRBV6-1 and J usage is TRBJ2-1; tentatively, D is TRBD2 (6 bases). The CDR3 has 15 residues. With 3 bases removed from V and 1 base from J, the gap between germline ends came to 10 bases. In germline, CDR1 is MNHNS, CDR2 SASEGT. DNA of the CDR3: TGTGCCAGCAGTGAGGCGGGATTATCCTACAATGAGCAGTTCTTC. This encodes CASSEAGLSYNEQFF.

The chain couples TRBV6-6 to TRBJ2-1; 7 nucleotides agree with TRBD1. Trimming took 4 bases from V and 4 from J; bases not matched to a gene: 4. The CDR3 runs 14 residues. The V gene's germline CDR1 is MNHNY and CDR2 SVGAGI (reference sequence). The CDR3 loop is CASSSHRGYNEQFF. The DNA of the CDR3 is TGTGCCAGCAGTTCCCACAGGGGTTACAATGAGCAGTTCTTC.

This chain links TRBV5-1 with TRBJ2-2; D is unresolved. Germline CDR1 SGHRS, CDR2 YFSETQ. The V end lost 1 base, the J end lost 2 bases, and 12 bases lay between the germline ends. The CDR3 length is 16 residues. CDR3 sequence: CASSLIPYDNTGELFF. For the CDR3, the DNA is TGCGCCAGCAGCTTGATCCCTTATGACAACACCGGGGAGCTGTTTTTT. Combining the CDR3 with reference TRBV5-1 and TRBJ2-2 gives the whole variable domain KAGVTQTPRYLIKTRGQQVTLSCSPISGHRSVSWYQQTPGQGLQFLFEYFSETQRNKGNFPGRFSGRQFSNSRSEMNVSTLELGDSALYLCASSLIPYDNTGELFFGEGSRLTVL.

V and J are TRBV19 and TRBJ2-2, with 7 bases aligning to TRBD1. The germline V gene has CDR1 LNHDA and CDR2 SQIVND (reference sequence). The CDR3 length is 14 residues. The junction had 1 base not matched to a gene; V was cut back by 6 bases and J by 0 bases. Here the CDR3 DNA reads TGTGCCAGTAGAGGGACAGCGAACACCGGGGAGCTGTTTTTT. Its translation is CASRGTANTGELFF.

This clone was detected once. The chain joins TRBV28 to TRBJ1-3, with 8 bases matching TRBD1. Germline V lookup: CDR1 MDHEN, CDR2 SYDVKM. Unmatched junction bases numbered 0, after V lost 3 bases and J lost 2 bases. The CDR3 has 14 residues. The CDR3 DNA sequence: TGTGCCAGCAGTTTGGACAGGGCTGGAAACACCATATATTTT. Translated: CASSLDRAGNTIYF.

The chain is built from TRBV4-3 and TRBJ1-1, with D tentatively TRBD1 (5 bases). From germline, CDR1 is LGHNA and CDR2 YSLEER. This CDR3 spans 14 amino acids. Trimming cost V 1 base and J 6 bases, with 12 bases left between them. The CDR3 coding sequence is TGCGCCAGCAGCCAAGGTCCAGGGAATTCTGAAGCTTTCTTT. Its protein is CASSQGPGNSEAFF.

The chain joins TRBV25-1 to TRBJ2-5, with unresolved D. CDR1 MGHDK and CDR2 SYGVNS come from the germline V gene. CDR3 length: 14 amino acids. V was clipped by 0 bases and J by 9 bases, with 14 bases between them. The CDR3 loop is CASSEYGVPAAQYF. In DNA, the CDR3 is TGTGCCAGCAGTGAATATGGGGTCCCTGCGGCCCAGTACTTC.

The CDR3 loop reads CASSRTGGTGELFF. In DNA form, the CDR3 reads TGTGCCAGCAGCCGGACAGGGGGTACCGGGGAGCTGTTTTTT. V usage is TRBV5-4 and J usage is TRBJ2-2, with TRBD1 matching 10 bases. Trimming cost V 4 bases and J 5 bases; bases outside gene matches: 2. CDR1 is SGHNT and CDR2 is YYREEE in the germline V gene (reference sequence). The CDR3 is made up of 14 amino acids.

V gene TRBV7-2 combines with J gene TRBJ2-3; D may be TRBD2 (6 bases). The germline V and J ends were trimmed by 5 bases and 9 bases, with 24 bases remaining between them. The CDR3 consists of 16 residues. Germline loops: CDR1 SGHTA, CDR2 FQGNSA. The CDR3: CASSLSSDLSPGTQYF. The CDR3 DNA follows: TGTGCCAGCAGCCTTTCTAGCGACCTGTCACCTGGCACGCAGTATTTT. Complete variable domain (other parts from reference TRBV7-2 and TRBJ2-3): GAGVSQSPSNKVTEKGKDVELRCDPISGHTALYWYRQSLGQGLEFLIYFQGNSAPDKSGLPSDRFSAERTGGSVSTLTIQRTQQEDSAVYLCASSLSSDLSPGTQYFGPGTRLTVL.

The chain has TRBV5-1 and TRBJ2-1; D is perhaps TRBD1 (5 bases). The CDR3 totals 13 residues. Germline CDR1 reads SGHRS; CDR2 reads YFSETQ. Between the trimmed V and J ends, which lost 5 bases and 5 bases, there was a span of 11 bases. The CDR3 DNA reads as TGCGCCAGCAGTTTACAGGAGAACAATGAGCAGTTCTTC. This encodes CASSLQENNEQFF.

This clone has a handful of counts. The chain joins TRBV10-3 to TRBJ1-5; possibly TRBD1 for D (5 bases). The V and J ends lost 3 bases and 2 bases respectively, with 14 bases between them. CDR3 length: 16 residues. Germline assignment: CDR1 ENHRY and CDR2 SYGVKD. CDR3 residues: CAISELLTAGNQPQHF. For the CDR3, the DNA is TGTGCCATCAGTGAATTGTTGACAGCCGGCAATCAGCCCCAGCATTTT.

This chain joins TRBV5-5 and TRBJ1-4, with a tentative D call TRBD1 (5 bases). CDR1 and CDR2 (germline): SGHKS, YYEKEE (reference sequence). V dropped 0 bases and J dropped 10 bases, with 19 bases sitting between them. This CDR3 is 16 amino acids long. Here the CDR3 reads CASSLVPGSRAGKLFF. The CDR3 DNA follows: TGTGCCAGCAGCTTGGTCCCAGGGTCTAGGGCCGGAAAACTGTTTTTT.

The CDR3 reads CASSIPDSEQYF. The CDR3 DNA follows: TGTGCCAGCAGCATACCGGACAGCGAGCAGTACTTC. The gene calls are TRBV7-9 and TRBJ2-7; a weak D match, TRBD1 (6 bases). Trimming left V 5 bases short and J 6 bases short, with 11 bases between. The germline V gene has CDR1 SEHNR and CDR2 FQNEAQ (reference sequence). The CDR3 loop spans 12 amino acids.

The V and J genes are TRBV5-4 and TRBJ1-2; D unresolved. CDR1 SGHNT and CDR2 YYREEE come from the germline V gene (reference sequence). The CDR3 covers 14 residues. Trimming pared 4 bases from V and 8 bases from J, leaving 18 bases between. The chain's CDR3 is CASSQTRWGGGYTF. Written as DNA, the CDR3 is TGTGCCAGCAGCCAGACGAGATGGGGTGGAGGCTACACCTTC.

The chain carries TRBV28 and TRBJ1-1; unclear D gene. The CDR3 has 12 residues. Germline CDR1 MDHEN, CDR2 SYDVKM. In DNA, the CDR3 is TGTGTGGCAGGCCCGGCGGGAACTGAAGCTTTCTTT. Residues: CVAGPAGTEAFF. Full variable domain (remainder filled in from reference TRBV28 and TRBJ1-1): DVKVTQSSRYLVKRTGEKVFLECVQDMDHENMFWYRQDPGLGLRLIYFSYDVKMKEKGDIPEGYSVSREKKERFSLILESASTNQTSMYLCVAGPAGTEAFFGQGTRLTVV.

This rearrangement joins TRBV15 to TRBJ2-5, with TRBD2 as a possible D gene (7 bases). The V end lost 3 bases, the J end lost 1 base, and 12 bases lay between the germline ends. The CDR3 is 15 amino acids. Germline CDR1 is LNHNV and CDR2 is YYDKDF (reference sequence). The DNA for the CDR3 is TGTGCCACCAGCAGTCTACGGGGGGCCCAAGAGACCCAGTACTTC. Translation: CATSSLRGAQETQYF.

The chain links TRBV7-9 to TRBJ1-1; unclear D gene. The CDR3 contains 13 residues. Germline V gene sequence: CDR1 SEHNR, CDR2 FQNEAQ (reference sequence). V shed 5 bases and J shed 1 base, with 8 bases lying between them. CDR3 coding DNA: TGTGCCAGCAGCCAAGAGGGGAACACTGAAGCTTTCTTT. It yields the protein CASSQEGNTEAFF.

The chain has TRBV2 and TRBJ2-2, with D possibly matching TRBD1 (6 bases). Trimming left V 6 bases short and J 1 base short, with 12 bases between. Germline lookup yields CDR1 SNHLY and CDR2 FYNNEI. The CDR3 consists of 15 residues. The CDR3 nucleotides read TGTGCCAGCAGCTCTGACAGGAGGAACACCGGGGAGCTGTTTTTT. It yields the protein CASSSDRRNTGELFF.